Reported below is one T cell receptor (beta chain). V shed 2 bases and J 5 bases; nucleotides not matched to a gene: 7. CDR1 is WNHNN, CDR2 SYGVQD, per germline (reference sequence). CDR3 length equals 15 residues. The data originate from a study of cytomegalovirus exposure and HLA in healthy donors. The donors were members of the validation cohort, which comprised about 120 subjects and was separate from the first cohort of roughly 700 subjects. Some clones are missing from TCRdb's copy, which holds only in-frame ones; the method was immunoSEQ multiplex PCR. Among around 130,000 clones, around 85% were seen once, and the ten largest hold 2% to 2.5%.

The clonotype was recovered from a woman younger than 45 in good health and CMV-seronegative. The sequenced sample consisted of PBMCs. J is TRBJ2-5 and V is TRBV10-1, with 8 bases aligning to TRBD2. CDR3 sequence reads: CASSEGLAGPETQYF. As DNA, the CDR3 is TGCGCCAGCAGTGAGGGACTAGCAGGCCCGGAGACCCAGTACTTC.